Presented here are 14 T cell receptor beta chains from one specimen sequenced in a study of T cell responses to AZD1222 COVID-19 vaccine. Clones were read by immunoSEQ multiplex PCR, and TCRdb kept only the in-frame ones, dropping some. The sample includes around 130,000 clones, more than 70% of them seen just once. The sequences come from peripheral blood, collected on day 0 of AZD1222 vaccination. The receptors stem from an adult in good health.

The chain is built from TRBV18 and TRBJ2-5; a weak D match, TRBD2 (5 bases). Trimming cost V 5 bases and J 5 bases, with 18 bases left between them. Germline V gives CDR1 KGHSH, CDR2 LQKENI. The CDR3 is 15 amino acids. CDR3 nucleotide sequence: TGTGCCAGCTCAGGCGGTGGGAGTATGGAGGAGACCCAGTACTTC. It encodes CASSGGGSMEETQYF.

The chain links TRBV7-2 to TRBJ2-4; D call uncertain. Trimming removed 1 base at V and 2 bases at J, with 6 bases between. The V gene's germline CDR1 is SGHTA and CDR2 FQGNSA. There are 14 residues in the CDR3. CDR3 protein: CASSLGDPKNIQYF. CDR3 bases: TGTGCCAGCAGCTTAGGAGACCCCAAAAACATTCAGTACTTC.

The chain links TRBV21-1 to TRBJ2-3; the D call in the table, TRBD2, was not verified against the DNA. TRBV21-1 represents a pseudogene. The CDR3 extends over 17 amino acids. Written as DNA, the CDR3 is TGTGCCAGCAGCAAGGGAGGGGGAGGGGGGGGCCCAGATACGCAGTATTTT. Its protein is CASSKGGGGGGPDTQYF.

The CDR3 DNA follows: TGTGCCAGCAGGGATGCTGGAAACACCATATATTTT. Its translation is CASRDAGNTIYF. The chain links TRBV6-5 to TRBJ1-3, with unresolved D. This CDR3 is built from 12 residues. The germline V and J ends were trimmed by 6 bases and 2 bases, with 5 bases remaining between them. The germline V gene encodes CDR1 MNHEY and CDR2 SVGAGI.

In regard to this clone: Since a far larger clone is one base different, this is likely a read error. V usage is TRBV5-6 and J usage is TRBJ1-5, with TRBD1 matching 8 bases. This CDR3 is 15 amino acids long. Germline V CDR1 and CDR2: SGHDT, YYEEEE. The CDR3 protein is CASCLKGQDHQPQHF. In DNA form, the CDR3 reads TGTGCCAGCTGCTTGAAGGGACAGGACCATCAGCCCCAGCATTTT. Supplemented by reference TRBV5-6 and TRBJ1-5, the full variable domain reads DAGVTQSPTHLIKTRGQQVTLRCSPKSGHDTVSWYQQALGQGPQFIFQYYEEEERQRGNFPDRFSGHQFPNYSSELNVNALLLGDSALYLCASCLKGQDHQPQHFGDGTRLSIL.

The chain employs TRBV2 and TRBJ2-1; D unresolved. The length of the CDR3 is 14 residues. Trimming cost V 1 base and J 7 bases, with 11 bases left between them. Germline V gene sequence: CDR1 SNHLY, CDR2 FYNNEI. The CDR3 nucleotides read TGTGCCAGCAGTGAAGAAATAGCCGGGAATGAGCAGTTCTTC. Translation gives CASSEEIAGNEQFF.

In regard to this clone: No conserved phenylalanine or tryptophan ends this CDR3, so it is likely a read error. It is unclear where the CDR3 begins or ends on the DNA, so no DNA is shown, and the CDR3 is as TCRdb lists it. The chain recombines TRBV6-1 with TRBJ1-1. Germline V lookup: CDR1 MNHNS, CDR2 SASEGT. The CDR3 has 12 residues if both end residues are counted. The CDR3 region is CASSEALRIGDL.

The chain uses TRBV6-5 and TRBJ2-4; D is possibly TRBD2 (6 bases). The ends were cut back, 7 bases at V and 3 bases at J, with 16 bases in the middle. Germline CDR1 reads MNHEY; CDR2 reads SVGAGI. The CDR3 is 15 residues long. CDR3 sequence reads: CASNPQTSLKNIQYF. DNA of the CDR3: TGTGCCAGCAACCCACAAACTAGCCTCAAAAACATTCAGTACTTC.

This chain joins TRBV7-3 and TRBJ1-1; no clear D gene. Trimming shortened V by 5 bases and J by 11 bases, and 9 bases separated the two germline ends. Per the germline V gene, CDR1 is SGHTA and CDR2 is FQGTGA. This CDR3 has 10 residues. CDR3: CASSHIWAFF. The CDR3 nucleotides read TGTGCCAGCAGCCACATCTGGGCTTTCTTT.

The CDR3 reads CASSFSGQGNSPLHF. For the CDR3, the DNA is TGTGCCAGCAGCTTCTCGGGACAGGGAAATTCACCCCTCCACTTT. This chain joins TRBV7-2 and TRBJ1-6; 9 bases are a match to TRBD1. CDR1 and CDR2 from the germline V gene are SGHTA and FQGNSA. CDR3 length: 15 amino acids. Trimming at V came to 3 bases and at J to 7 bases, leaving 4 bases not matched to a gene.

This rearrangement joins TRBV7-3 to TRBJ2-2; either TRBD1 or TRBD2 may fit D (5 bases each). V lost 10 bases and J lost 0, with 12 bases in between. The CDR3 extends over 14 amino acids. Germline V gives CDR1 SGHTA, CDR2 FQGTGA. The CDR3 loop is CATTPGPNTGELFF. The CDR3 nucleotides are TGTGCCACCACGCCGGGGCCGAACACCGGGGAGCTGTTTTTT.

The chain combines TRBV27 with TRBJ2-4; D gene unclear. The CDR3 is 16 residues long. V dropped 6 bases and J dropped 0 bases, with 15 bases sitting between them. Germline V gene data show CDR1 as MNHEY and CDR2 as SMNVEV (reference sequence). CDR3 residues: CASRGLGNRAKNIQYF. In DNA, the CDR3 is TGTGCCAGCAGGGGGTTGGGAAACAGAGCCAAAAACATTCAGTACTTC.

This sequence joins TRBV19 and TRBJ2-2; D might be TRBD2 (6 bases). CDR1 and CDR2 (germline): LNHDA, SQIVND (reference sequence). This CDR3 comprises 15 residues. Trimming took 6 bases from V and 0 from J, leaving 11 bases between them. CDR3 residues: CASSRLETNTGELFF. Written as DNA, the CDR3 is TGTGCCAGTAGCAGACTAGAGACGAACACCGGGGAGCTGTTTTTT.

This chain links TRBV19 with TRBJ1-2; the D gene is possibly TRBD1 (5 bases). This CDR3 is 11 amino acids long. The V end lost 7 bases, the J end lost 4 bases, and 7 bases lay between the germline ends. From germline, CDR1 is LNHDA and CDR2 SQIVND (reference sequence). CDR3 DNA sequence: TGTGCCAGTATCCAGGGCTATGGCTACACCTTC. Its translation is CASIQGYGYTF.